This T cell receptor (beta chain) was profiled in a study of identical twins. CDR3 length equals 15 residues. The ends were cut back, 6 bases at V and 3 bases at J, with 17 bases in the middle. Germline-derived CDR1 and CDR2 are MDHEN and SYDVKM. Remarks on this clonotype: The antigen remains undetermined.

Study observations and caveats: Cord blood beta clonotypes present at high abundance carried fewer insertions; no such pattern appeared in memory repertoires.

Healthy Caucasians provided all donations. Using its own MiXCR run on the 5' RACE reads, TCRdb lists one record per CDR3 protein. The table has 650,000 to 750,000 distinct CDR3 sequences, 21% seen once; the top ten hold 4.3%. The sample was also reused in another study, on T cells expressing NK-cell markers. Per that paper: The sequencing cohort of eight donors included seven HCMV-seropositive individuals and one seronegative individual. Several donors likewise had their CD3+CD56-NKG2C+ fraction led by these clonotypes.

Sequencing input: PBMCs. The TCR originated in a woman younger than 30 in good health. The V gene is TRBV28, the J gene TRBJ1-1; a possible D gene is TRBD1 (5 bases). As DNA, the CDR3 is TGTGCCAGCAGGCAATCCCGGGACGGGTACACTGAAGCTTTCTTT. This codes for CASRQSRDGYTEAFF.